This T cell receptor (beta chain) was sequenced for a study of blood T cell repertoires in COVID-19. On the study more broadly: Whether acute or convalescent, the COVID-19 samples came from the United States, Italy and Spain. T cells, B-cell-depleted T cells, or PBMCs supplied cDNA or gDNA.

This CDR3 has 17 amino acids. Unmatched junction bases numbered 17, after V lost 7 bases and J lost 4 bases. Looked up from germline, CDR1 is MDHEN and CDR2 is SYDVKM. Per the original data handling: Reference gene primer amplification yielded estimated nucleated cell counts. TCRdb keeps only in-frame clones here, not all; method: immunoSEQ multiplex PCR. That table is the source of V, J and clone size, and D and trimming were worked out from the DNA. The top ten clones hold roughly 19% of a sample with some 48,000 clones, around 90% of them seen once. This sequence joins TRBV28 and TRBJ1-2; TRBD1 agrees at 8 bases. The clonotype comes from a man in his 70s with active COVID-19. Source material: peripheral blood. The CDR3 region has the DNA TGTGCCAGCATTCCGAGTGACAGGGGCGGGAGCCTCTATGGCTACACCTTC. It yields the protein CASIPSDRGGSLYGYTF.